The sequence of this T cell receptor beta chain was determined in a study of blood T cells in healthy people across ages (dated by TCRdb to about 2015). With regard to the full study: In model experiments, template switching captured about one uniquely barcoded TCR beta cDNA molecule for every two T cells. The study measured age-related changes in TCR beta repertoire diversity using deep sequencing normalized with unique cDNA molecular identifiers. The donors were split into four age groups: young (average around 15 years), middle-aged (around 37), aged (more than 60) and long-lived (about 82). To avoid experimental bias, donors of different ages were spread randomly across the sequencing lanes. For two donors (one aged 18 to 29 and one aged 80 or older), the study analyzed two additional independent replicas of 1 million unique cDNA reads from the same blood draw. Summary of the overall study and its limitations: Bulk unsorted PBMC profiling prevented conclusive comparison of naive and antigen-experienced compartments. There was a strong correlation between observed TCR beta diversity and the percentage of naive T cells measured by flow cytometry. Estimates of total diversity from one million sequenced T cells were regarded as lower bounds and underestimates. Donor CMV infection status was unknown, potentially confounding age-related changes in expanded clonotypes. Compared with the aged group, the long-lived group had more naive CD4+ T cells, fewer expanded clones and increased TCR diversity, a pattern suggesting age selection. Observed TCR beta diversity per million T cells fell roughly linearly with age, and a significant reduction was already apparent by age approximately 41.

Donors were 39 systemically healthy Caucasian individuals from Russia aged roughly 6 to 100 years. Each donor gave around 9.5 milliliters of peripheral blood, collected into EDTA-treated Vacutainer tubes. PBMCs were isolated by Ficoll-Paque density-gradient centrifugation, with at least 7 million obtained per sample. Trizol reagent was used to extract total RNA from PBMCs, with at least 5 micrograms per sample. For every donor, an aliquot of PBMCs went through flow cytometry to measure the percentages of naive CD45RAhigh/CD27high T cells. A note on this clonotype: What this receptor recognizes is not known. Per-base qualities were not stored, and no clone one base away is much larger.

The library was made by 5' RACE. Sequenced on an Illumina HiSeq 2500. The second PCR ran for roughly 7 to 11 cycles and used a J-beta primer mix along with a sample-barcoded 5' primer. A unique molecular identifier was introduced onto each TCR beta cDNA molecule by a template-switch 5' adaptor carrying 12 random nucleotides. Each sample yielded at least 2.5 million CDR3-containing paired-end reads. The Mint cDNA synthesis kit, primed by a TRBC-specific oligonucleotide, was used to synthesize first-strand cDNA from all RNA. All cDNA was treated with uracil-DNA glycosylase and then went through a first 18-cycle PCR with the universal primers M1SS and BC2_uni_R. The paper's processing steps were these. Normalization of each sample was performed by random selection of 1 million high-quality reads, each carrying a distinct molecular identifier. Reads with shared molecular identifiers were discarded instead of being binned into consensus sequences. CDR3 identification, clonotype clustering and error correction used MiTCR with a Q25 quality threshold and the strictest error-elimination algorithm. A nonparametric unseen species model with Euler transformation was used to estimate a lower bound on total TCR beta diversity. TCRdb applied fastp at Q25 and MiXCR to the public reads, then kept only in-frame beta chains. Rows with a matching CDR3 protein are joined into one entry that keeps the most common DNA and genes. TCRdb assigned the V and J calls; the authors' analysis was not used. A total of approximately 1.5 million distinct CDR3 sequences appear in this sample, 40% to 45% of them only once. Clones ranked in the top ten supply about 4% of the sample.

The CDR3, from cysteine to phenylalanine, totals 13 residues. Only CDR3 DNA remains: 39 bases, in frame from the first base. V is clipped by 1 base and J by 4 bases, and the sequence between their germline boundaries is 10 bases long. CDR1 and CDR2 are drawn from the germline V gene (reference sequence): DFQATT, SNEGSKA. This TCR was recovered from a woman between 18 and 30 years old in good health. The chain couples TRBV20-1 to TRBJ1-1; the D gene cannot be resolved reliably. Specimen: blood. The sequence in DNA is TGCAGTGCTAGAGGACAAGTGGGCACTGAAGCTTTCTTT. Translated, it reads CSARGQVGTEAFF.